This TCR beta chain was obtained from a study of cytomegalovirus exposure and HLA in healthy donors. This table comes from immunoSEQ multiplex PCR, and its TCRdb copy is limited to in-frame clones, with some not included. The sample has some 69,000 clones, about 94% seen once; the top ten hold nearly 4.5%. The CDR3 loop spans 14 amino acids. The germline gives CDR1 WSHSY, CDR2 SAAADI. V lost 5 bases, J lost 13 bases, and 18 bases lay in between. The V gene is TRBV10-2, the J gene TRBJ1-6; possibly TRBD1 for D (6 bases). This sequence originates from a man between 18 and 35 years old in good health and CMV-seropositive. The sample consisted of PBMCs. Written as DNA, the CDR3 is TGCGCCAGCAGTTTCCCGGGACACCCTAACCCCCTCCACTTT. Translated: CASSFPGHPNPLHF.